This record covers a single T cell receptor beta chain. Its antigen is still unknown. As the method of synthesis, 5'RACE template switching with UMIs yielded TCR beta cDNA. Using the 5' RACE reads, TCRdb records one entry per CDR3 protein without DNA. This sample contains 500,000 or so distinct CDR3 sequences. The record originates from a study of T cells expressing NK-cell markers. Study in general: Each TCR beta repertoire originated in sorted T cells that were CD3+CD56+NKG2C+, CD3+CD56+NKG2C- or CD3+CD56-NKG2C+. Study-level results: For several donors, these clonotypes were likewise the leading ones in the CD3+CD56-NKG2C+ fraction.

CDR1 is SSHAT, CDR2 FNYEAQ, per germline (reference sequence). This CDR3 has 14 residues. Sequenced: blood T cells: a sorted CD56 or NKG2C T cell subset, CD4+ or CD8+ T cells, or bulk PBMC T cells (not recorded which). The gene calls are TRBV7-7 and TRBJ2-2. This clonotype was obtained from a young man in good health. This CDR3 reads CASSPGDGTGELFF.